This record covers a single T cell receptor beta chain. Its antigen is still unknown. No clone much larger than this one lies a single base away; base qualities are absent. The sample is drawn from a study of cytomegalovirus exposure and HLA in healthy donors (dated by TCRdb to the late 2010s). Turning to the overall study: An earlier analysis of approximately 590 of the donors reported about 250 Gb of sequence data and some 120 million unique TCR beta sequences from about 200 million T cells. All discovery cohort repertoires had been generated using a single sequencing platform. The study profiled the T cell repertoires of hundreds of subjects by immunosequencing and related them to cytomegalovirus serostatus. Of the roughly 400 genotyped donors, over 70% fell in the genetic ancestry cluster associated with self-reported Caucasian donors. The study combined high-throughput TCR immunosequencing, statistical association of individual TCRs with disease status, and machine learning to predict cytomegalovirus infection status. The later analysis used no new phenotypic data to find candidate immune exposures, relying instead on TCR beta sequences and their occurrence across donors. On average, roughly 250,000 unique TCR beta nucleotide sequences were sequenced per donor among about 400 genotyped donors of the cohort, with roughly 19% of those sequences being non-productive. Five DR-DQ haplotypes were handled as single units for association and clustering, since linkage in the cohort was strong. An early release that covered about 600 HLA-typed donors contained approximately 320 gigabases of sequencing data and tens of millions of unique TCR sequences. The study was designed to test whether signatures of past pathogen exposure could be identified by cataloging public T cell receptors. A later analysis re-examined previously published TCR beta repertoires from 600 to 700 donors and added high-resolution HLA genotyping to investigate patterns of TCR occurrence. A later genetic analysis used genome-wide SNP genotypes for about 60% of the roughly 700 donors, treating that subset as a discovery cohort. In an earlier analysis of 587 of the donors, high-throughput TCR beta sequencing was used to judge whether each TCR beta V gene segment behaved as functional or pseudogenic. Donor age, sex, ethnicity and CMV serostatus were compiled alongside the repertoire data. A separate validation cohort of 100 to 150 different subjects was used in addition to the roughly 620-subject first cohort. Typing coverage varied by locus: about 629-630 donors for A, B, C, DRB1 and DQB1; about 520 for DQA1; approximately 610 for DPA1; approximately 490 for DPB1. HLA typing included class I and class II loci at four-digit resolution. General study outcomes and caveats: The authors suggested that the approach could potentially be generalized to other disease states and immunological phenotypes. In both the original and validation cohorts, the classifier was reported to diagnose cytomegalovirus status with high specificity and sensitivity. When HLA alleles, especially DR and DQ, strongly co-occurred, attributing TCR associations to individual alleles was difficult. Sequencing depth was assumed to be roughly uniform across donors in the presence/absence analyses, though that assumption may not hold. Compared with the approximately 670-donor mean, donors in an Asian-associated ancestry cluster had fewer N-insertions in productive TCRs, according to a later genetic analysis. HLA typing was unavailable for some donors at each locus, so association tests used only the typed subset. About 17 rarely observed V segments, including chromosome 9 orphons, were excluded from the earlier analysis of approximately 500 of the donors because counts were too low. At a false discovery rate of 0.05, a later analysis linked fewer than 20,000 TCR beta sequences to specific HLA alleles. In a later analysis, most CMV-associated TCR beta chains were found to appear HLA-restricted, with HLA associations seemingly driven largely by CMV exposure. According to a later analysis, TCR association rates differed among HLA loci, with DRB1 alleles showing the most associated TCRs and HLA-C alleles showing the fewest. In a later genetic analysis, a missense DCLRE1C variant was associated with V-gene and J-gene trimming of TCR beta chains, and the association was replicated in an independent cohort. This cohort had only TCR beta chains sequenced, and the lack of alpha or paired-chain data limited which features could be detected. A further reported finding was that TCR beta sequences accurately predicted the HLA-A and HLA-B alleles for most subjects in the first cohort. A total of some 180 TCR beta chains were listed by the study as associated with cytomegalovirus. In a later analysis, HLA-associated TCR beta chains showed more clonal expansion and lower generation probabilities than non-associated chains that were equally common. A cluster of highly shared sequence variants was judged likely to be a technical artifact of the sequencing pipeline. In an earlier analysis of about 600 of the donors, most TCR beta V segments appeared in productive rearrangements about 87% or about 30% of the time, broadly matching IMGT annotations. Most TCR sequences were seen in very few donors, while some public TCRs were found in many individuals. CMV serostatus was the only immune exposure information available for the cohort. In a later analysis, several top co-occurrence clusters were reported to appear linked to parvovirus B19, influenza, CMV and Epstein-Barr virus. Correlated functional status among segregating V segments might reflect linkage disequilibrium, but an unknown experimental factor could not be ruled out. A few of the identified cytomegalovirus-associated TCR beta chains were confirmed in vitro to be specific for cytomegalovirus antigens.

The cohort was made up of about 670 healthy bone marrow donors. Cohort members were all nominally healthy when sampled, although unrecorded immune exposures were likely present. The donor tested CMV seronegative and was one of the 352 seronegative cohort members. A peripheral blood sample was provided by each donor, and peripheral blood mononuclear cells were used for TCR beta sequencing. The Qiagen DNeasy Blood Extraction Kit was used to extract genomic DNA from the blood cell samples. Receptor amplification or capture employed the immunoSEQ multiplex PCR assay. For the multiplex PCR, a mixture combining 60 forward primers for TCR Vbeta segments and 13 reverse primers for TCR Jbeta segments was used. The CDR3 region of rearranged TCR beta genes was amplified from genomic DNA by a multiplex PCR assay. On the Illumina HiSeq System, the amplified TCR beta libraries were sequenced as 87-base-pair reads. The paper's processing steps were these. A later analysis tallied 75 million to 95 million unique TCR beta chains across the 700 or so repertoires, and roughly 11 million of those chains were shared by two or more donors. To remove PCR and sequencing errors, raw reads were error-corrected and collapsed into unique sequences using a nearest-neighbor algorithm that merged closely related sequences. Alignment of CDR3 sequences to IMGT reference sequences was used to assign V, D and J gene segments. For a sequence to be retained, a match of at least six nucleotides was required to both a V gene segment and a J gene segment. Rearrangements were classified as productive when the CDR3 lacked stop codons and remained in frame with V and J, and all other rearrangements were classified as non-productive. Following IMGT convention, CDR3 was defined as the stretch from the second conserved V-encoded cysteine up to the conserved J-encoded phenylalanine. Sequences without an unambiguous match to a single V gene segment were excluded from the earlier analysis of 450 to 650 of the donors. In an earlier analysis of more than 500 of the donors, a V segment was called functional when productive rearrangements were above 56.7%, and segregating when the standard deviation between donors exceeded 5%. A statistical classification framework was built to diagnose cytomegalovirus status from the catalog of TCR beta chain sequences. A later analysis assigned V and J genes by comparing TCR nucleotide sequences with IMGT/GENE-DB human TR gene sequences. The TCRdist pipeline was used in a later analysis to assign CDR3 sequences and most-parsimonious VDJ recombination scenarios. A later analysis defined each TCR beta chain by its CDR3 amino acid sequence plus V-gene family, and excluded reads lacking a unique V-gene family. A later analysis removed roughly 590 highly shared, low-generation-probability nucleotide sequences to deal with suspected cross-contamination and a sequencing artifact. In a later analysis, a clonal expansion index was calculated for each public chain from normalized within-repertoire ranks of inferred template counts. In a later analysis, generation probabilities were computed with a VDJ recombination model fitted to out-of-frame rearrangements, and the resulting probabilities were checked against IGoR. Hypergeometric tests were used in a later analysis to score TCR-TCR, TCR-HLA and TCR-CMV co-occurrence, with a repertoire-size bias correction applied to the TCR pairs. In a later analysis, false discovery rates were estimated by permuting HLA or CMV assignments 20 times. In a later analysis, co-occurring TCRs were grouped using DBSCAN, and TCRdist sequence similarity was added for clustering within HLA-allele-positive subsets. Repertoires with fewer than 30,000 or more than 120,000 public chains, plus five repertoires with anomalous nucleotide sharing, were excluded from co-occurrence clustering. TCRdb provides this immuneACCESS table in a form limited to in-frame rearrangements. Some clones are lacking; in checked studies, under half of them reflect an unresolved V gene, and why the rest are absent is not known. V and J calls and clone size are as listed in that table; D and trimming were resolved from the DNA. Counted in this sample were approximately 110,000 clones; approximately 58% of them appeared once. The ten largest clones add up to about 2.2% of the sample.

The sequence was obtained from a woman younger than 45 in good health and CMV-seronegative. Material for sequencing was PBMCs.

The CDR3 reads CATSREYRTSGSSYEQYF. The nucleotide sequence is given as TGTGCCACCAGCAGAGAGTATCGGACTAGCGGGAGCTCCTACGAGCAGTACTTC. The chain joins TRBV15 to TRBJ2-7, with TRBD2 identical over 13 junction bases. Based on the germline V gene (reference sequence), the CDR1 and CDR2 sequences are LNHNV and YYDKDF. Spanning cysteine to phenylalanine, the CDR3 consists of 18 amino acids. The only DNA kept is the CDR3, 54 bases in frame from the first base. V ends up 0 bases short and J 0 bases short, with an unmatched junction base count of 5.